The 8 T cell receptor beta chains presented below share a single source sample, sequenced in a study of human T cells and chemical hapten exposure. Described time point: patch test 2, 6 weeks after DPC sensitization. Treatment in this sample: therapeutic diphenylcyclopropenone sensitization with weekly scalp DPC. TCRdb ran MiXCR on the RACE reads and lists one entry per CDR3 protein. Of about 140,000 distinct CDR3 sequences listed, roughly 10% are singletons. The specimen was whole blood, collected in connection with sensitization to the hapten diphenylcyclopropenone (DPC). The receptor set was obtained from a woman aged 50 to 60 with alopecia areata. Some clones in this sample may be carry-over from other donors' samples.

This clonotype was seen a handful of times. V is TRBV11-2 and J is TRBJ2-2, with 7 bases matching TRBD2. Germline V gives CDR1 SGHAT, CDR2 FQNNGV. The V segment lost 5 bases and the J segment 6 bases; nucleotides outside the gene matches: 9. There are 15 residues in the CDR3. The CDR3 bases are TGTGCCAGCAGCCCCCCCCCCGGGGGGTCCGGGGAGCTGTTTTTT. It translates to CASSPPPGGSGELFF.

The table lists this clonotype with many counts. V usage is TRBV30 and J usage is TRBJ2-5, with a tentative D call TRBD2 (5 bases). The germline V gene has CDR1 GTSNPN and CDR2 SVGIG (reference sequence). The CDR3 spans 14 residues. Trimming removed 2 bases at V and 7 bases at J, with 17 bases between. For the CDR3, the DNA is TGTGCCTGGAGTCCCGAGGGCTCCCGGGTGACCCAGTACTTC. Amino acids: CAWSPEGSRVTQYF.

The rearrangement joins TRBV6-2 or TRBV6-3 to TRBJ2-2; 9 bases are shared with TRBD1. CDR3 length: 18 amino acids. Germline V gene sequence: CDR1 MNHEY, CDR2 SVGEGT. Trimming cost V 6 bases and J 0 bases; bases outside gene matches: 11. CDR3 in DNA: TGTGCCAGCAGCCCCGACAGGGGGGGTTGGACGAACACCGGGGAGCTGTTTTTT. Its protein product is CASSPDRGGWTNTGELFF.

The chain joins TRBV5-1 to TRBJ2-1; tentatively, D is TRBD1 (6 bases). The CDR3 runs to 15 residues. Per germline, CDR1 SGHRS and CDR2 YFSETQ. Trimming removed 4 bases at V and 0 bases at J, with 11 bases between. The chain's CDR3 is CASSQTGYSYNEQFF. The CDR3 nucleotides read TGCGCCAGCAGCCAGACAGGATACTCCTACAATGAGCAGTTCTTC.

This clonotype was counted ten times or more. The genes are TRBV3-1 and TRBJ1-2; D gene unclear. In germline, CDR1 is LGHDT, CDR2 YNNKEL (reference sequence). Trimming cost V 6 bases and J 0 bases, with 14 bases left between them. The CDR3 length is 15 residues. DNA for the CDR3: TGTGCCAGCAGACCCGACACGTTTCCTAACTATGGCTACACCTTC. This encodes CASRPDTFPNYGYTF.

The chain has TRBV29-1 and TRBJ1-1; D unclear. Trimming removed 4 bases at V and 1 base at J, with 10 bases between. CDR3 length: 13 residues. Germline CDR1 is SQVTM and CDR2 is ANQGSEA. In DNA form, the CDR3 reads TGCAGCGTTGTTAGCAGACGGAACACTGAAGCTTTCTTT. Translation gives CSVVSRRNTEAFF.

The chain links TRBV6-1 to TRBJ2-1, with 13 bases matching TRBD2. Looked up from germline, CDR1 is MNHNS and CDR2 is SASEGT. The ends lost 6 bases at V and 4 bases at J; junction bases unmatched: 12. The CDR3 contains 18 residues. The CDR3 DNA follows: TGTGCCAGCAGAGTCCCGGGACTAGCGGGGAGAGGTTACAATGAGCAGTTCTTC. It translates to CASRVPGLAGRGYNEQFF.

In this sample, this clonotype turned up many times. This chain joins TRBV6-5 and TRBJ2-7; D is tentatively TRBD1 or TRBD2 (5 bases each). V was clipped by 2 bases and J by 5 bases, with 10 bases between them. Germline V gene sequence: CDR1 MNHEY, CDR2 SVGAGI. CDR3 size: 13 residues. This chain's CDR3 is CASSYPGRDEQYF. CDR3 nucleotide sequence: TGTGCCAGCAGTTACCCGGGACGGGACGAGCAGTACTTC.